This entry concerns a single T cell receptor beta chain. Transcripts of RNA were the source for amplifying TCR beta CDR3 regions. HTBI-primed first-round RT-PCR preceded second-round multiplex PCR. TCRdb recomputed calls from the multiplex PCR reads with MiXCR, one row per CDR3 protein. The sample lists hundreds of thousands of distinct CDR3 sequences, roughly 40% occurring once. CDR3 size: 14 residues. After removal of 2 bases from V and 4 bases from J, the junction contained 3 bases not matched to a gene. The V gene's germline CDR1 is LGHNA and CDR2 YSLEER. This record belongs to a study of Graves' ophthalmopathy and Graves' hyperthyroidism.

This TCR derives from an adult man with Graves' ophthalmopathy. The V and J genes are TRBV4-3 and TRBJ1-2; 8 bases are shared with TRBD1. Material: peripheral blood. In nucleotides, the CDR3 is TGCGCCAGCAGCCAAAGGACAGGGATCTATGGCTACACCTTC. It is translated as CASSQRTGIYGYTF.